This section outlines one TCR beta chain sequence together with its context. What it binds is unknown. This specimen belongs to a study of Ad26.COV2.S vaccination and SARS-CoV-2 variants. At the level of the study: Intramuscular Ad26.COV2.S doses were given once or twice, 56 days apart.

Treatment reported: some 20 received Ad26.COV2.S at low or high dose, single or two shots; about 5 received placebo; per-sample allocation not given. Sampling was done on day 63 after the first vaccine or placebo injection. Overall study findings and caveats: Breadth and depth estimates from TCRs may understate total T cell responses. Reportedly, after vaccination the spike-specific CD8+ and CD4+ T cell responses displayed substantial breadth. Participants in the vaccine arm had higher spike-specific TCR breadth; placebo recipients had lower.

V was pared by 0 bases and J by 3 bases, with 17 bases between. Germline loops: CDR1 MNHEY, CDR2 SVGEGT. The length of the CDR3 is 18 residues. This table comes from immunoSEQ multiplex PCR, and its TCRdb copy is limited to in-frame clones, with some not included. The sample lists roughly 380,000 clones, about nine tenths occurring once. The TCR sequence derives from a person between 18 and 59 years old who received the Ad26.COV2.S COVID-19 vaccine or a placebo. The chain joins TRBV6-2 or TRBV6-3 to TRBJ2-2; perhaps TRBD1 as D (7 bases). This material consisted of peripheral blood, taken in a trial of Ad26.COV2.S vaccine versus placebo. CDR3 DNA: TGTGCCAGCAGTTACTCGAGGGGCGGGACAGACTACACCGGGGAGCTGTTTTTT. It codes for CASSYSRGGTDYTGELFF.